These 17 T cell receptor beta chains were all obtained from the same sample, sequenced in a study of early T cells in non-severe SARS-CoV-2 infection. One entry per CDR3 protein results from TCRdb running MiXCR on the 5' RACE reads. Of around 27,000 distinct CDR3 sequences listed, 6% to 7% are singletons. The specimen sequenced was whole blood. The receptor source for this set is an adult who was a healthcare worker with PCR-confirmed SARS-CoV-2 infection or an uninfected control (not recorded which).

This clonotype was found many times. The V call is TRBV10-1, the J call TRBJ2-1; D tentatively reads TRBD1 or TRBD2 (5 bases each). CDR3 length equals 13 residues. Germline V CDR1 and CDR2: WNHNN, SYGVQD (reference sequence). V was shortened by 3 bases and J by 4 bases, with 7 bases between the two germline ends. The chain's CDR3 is CASSEGEYNEQFF. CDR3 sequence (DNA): TGCGCCAGCAGTGAAGGGGAGTACAATGAGCAGTTCTTC.

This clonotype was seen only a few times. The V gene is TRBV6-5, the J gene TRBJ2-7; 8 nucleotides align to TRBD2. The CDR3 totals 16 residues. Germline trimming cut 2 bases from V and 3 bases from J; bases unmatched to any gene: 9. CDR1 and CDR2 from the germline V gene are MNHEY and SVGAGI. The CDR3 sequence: CASSYRGSGSRYEQYF. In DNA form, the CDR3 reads TGTGCCAGCAGTTACCGGGGGAGCGGGAGTCGCTACGAGCAGTACTTC.

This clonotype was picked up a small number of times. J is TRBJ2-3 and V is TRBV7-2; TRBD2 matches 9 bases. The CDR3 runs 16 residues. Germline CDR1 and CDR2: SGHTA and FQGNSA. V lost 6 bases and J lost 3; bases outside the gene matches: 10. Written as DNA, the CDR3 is TGTGCCAGCAGTCCGCGGGGGGGCCCTAGAACAGATACGCAGTATTTT. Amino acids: CASSPRGGPRTDTQYF.

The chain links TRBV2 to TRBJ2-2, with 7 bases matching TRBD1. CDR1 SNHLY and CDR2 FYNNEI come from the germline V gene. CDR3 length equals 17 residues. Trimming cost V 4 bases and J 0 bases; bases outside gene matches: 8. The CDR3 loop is CASSVIQGHPNTGELFF. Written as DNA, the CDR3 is TGTGCCAGCAGTGTAATACAGGGGCATCCGAACACCGGGGAGCTGTTTTTT.

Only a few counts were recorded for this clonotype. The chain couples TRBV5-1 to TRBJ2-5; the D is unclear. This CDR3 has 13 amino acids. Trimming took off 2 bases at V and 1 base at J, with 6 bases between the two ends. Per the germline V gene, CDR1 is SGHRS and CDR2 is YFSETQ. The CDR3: CASSFLVQETQYF. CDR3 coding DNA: TGCGCCAGCAGCTTTTTAGTCCAAGAGACCCAGTACTTC.

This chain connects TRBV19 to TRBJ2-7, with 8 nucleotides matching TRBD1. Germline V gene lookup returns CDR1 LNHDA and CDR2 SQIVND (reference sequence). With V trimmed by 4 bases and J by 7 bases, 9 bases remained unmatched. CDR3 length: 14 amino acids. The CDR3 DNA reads TGTGCCAGTAGTACGGGGACAGGTGGAAGAGAGCAGTACTTC. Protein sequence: CASSTGTGGREQYF.

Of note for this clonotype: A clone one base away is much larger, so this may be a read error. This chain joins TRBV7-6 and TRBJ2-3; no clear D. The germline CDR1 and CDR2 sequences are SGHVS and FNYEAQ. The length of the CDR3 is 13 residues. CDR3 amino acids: CVSSLEQRHTQYF. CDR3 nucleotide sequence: TGTGTCAGCAGCTTAGAACAGAGACATACGCAGTATTTT.

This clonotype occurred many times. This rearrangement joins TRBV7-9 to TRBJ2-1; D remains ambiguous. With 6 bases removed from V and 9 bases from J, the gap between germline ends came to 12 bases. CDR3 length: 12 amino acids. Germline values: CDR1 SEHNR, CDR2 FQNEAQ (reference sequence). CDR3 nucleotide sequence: TGTGCCAGCAGTTCTGAATGGGTTGAGCAGTTCTTC. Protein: CASSSEWVEQFF.

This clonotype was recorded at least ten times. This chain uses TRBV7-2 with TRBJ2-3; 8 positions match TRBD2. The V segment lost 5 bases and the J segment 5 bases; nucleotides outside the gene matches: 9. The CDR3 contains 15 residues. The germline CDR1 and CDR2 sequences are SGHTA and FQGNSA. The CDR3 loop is CASSLQRGRVDTQYF. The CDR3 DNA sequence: TGTGCCAGCAGCCTCCAGCGGGGGCGAGTAGATACGCAGTATTTT.

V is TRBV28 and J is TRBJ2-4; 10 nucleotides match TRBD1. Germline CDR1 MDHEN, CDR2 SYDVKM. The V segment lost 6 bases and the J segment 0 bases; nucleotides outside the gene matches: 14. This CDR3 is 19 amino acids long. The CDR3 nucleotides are TGTGCCAGCAGACCCTCCGGCGGACAGGGGGTTTTAGCCAAAAACATTCAGTACTTC. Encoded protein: CASRPSGGQGVLAKNIQYF.

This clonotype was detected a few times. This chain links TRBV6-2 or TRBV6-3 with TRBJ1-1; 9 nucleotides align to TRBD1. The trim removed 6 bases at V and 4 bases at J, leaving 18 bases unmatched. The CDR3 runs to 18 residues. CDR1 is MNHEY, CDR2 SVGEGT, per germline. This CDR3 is CASSQRGGTGRGTTEAFF. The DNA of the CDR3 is TGTGCCAGCAGCCAACGAGGCGGGACAGGGAGGGGCACCACTGAAGCTTTCTTT.

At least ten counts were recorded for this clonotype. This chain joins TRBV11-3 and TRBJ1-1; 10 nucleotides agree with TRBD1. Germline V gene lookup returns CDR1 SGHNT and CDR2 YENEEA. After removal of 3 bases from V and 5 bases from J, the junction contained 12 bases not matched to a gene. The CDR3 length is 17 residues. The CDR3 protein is CASSFLRQGALDTEAFF. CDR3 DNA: TGTGCCAGCAGCTTCCTCCGACAGGGGGCTTTGGATACTGAAGCTTTCTTT.

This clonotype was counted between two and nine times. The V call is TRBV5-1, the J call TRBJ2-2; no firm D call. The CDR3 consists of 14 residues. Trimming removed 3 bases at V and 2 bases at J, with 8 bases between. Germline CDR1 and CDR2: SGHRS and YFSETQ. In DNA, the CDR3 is TGCGCCAGCAGCTGGCAGGTTAACACCGGGGAGCTGTTTTTT. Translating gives CASSWQVNTGELFF.

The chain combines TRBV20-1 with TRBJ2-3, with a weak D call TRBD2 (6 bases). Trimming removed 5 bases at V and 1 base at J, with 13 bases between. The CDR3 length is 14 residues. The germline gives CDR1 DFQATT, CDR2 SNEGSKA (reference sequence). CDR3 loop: CSAVTGDGTDTQYF. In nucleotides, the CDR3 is TGCAGTGCTGTCACGGGAGATGGCACAGATACGCAGTATTTT.

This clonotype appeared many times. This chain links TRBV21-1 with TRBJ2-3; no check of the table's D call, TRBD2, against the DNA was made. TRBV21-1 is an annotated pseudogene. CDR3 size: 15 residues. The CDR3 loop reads CAKEAGAPPPDTQYF. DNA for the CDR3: TGTGCCAAAGAAGCCGGGGCCCCTCCGCCAGATACGCAGTATTTT.

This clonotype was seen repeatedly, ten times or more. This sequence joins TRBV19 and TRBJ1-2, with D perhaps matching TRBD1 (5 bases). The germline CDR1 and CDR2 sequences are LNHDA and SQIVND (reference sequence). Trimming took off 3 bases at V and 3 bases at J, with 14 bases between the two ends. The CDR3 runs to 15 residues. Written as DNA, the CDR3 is TGTGCCAGTAGTATGCGGAGGGGAGCGGACTATGGCTACACCTTC. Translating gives CASSMRRGADYGYTF.

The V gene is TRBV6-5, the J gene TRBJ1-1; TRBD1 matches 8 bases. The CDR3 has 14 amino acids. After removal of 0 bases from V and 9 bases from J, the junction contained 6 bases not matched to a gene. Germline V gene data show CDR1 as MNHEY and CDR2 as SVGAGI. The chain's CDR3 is CASSYSDRALKAFF. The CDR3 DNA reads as TGTGCCAGCAGTTACTCGGACAGGGCTCTAAAAGCTTTCTTT.